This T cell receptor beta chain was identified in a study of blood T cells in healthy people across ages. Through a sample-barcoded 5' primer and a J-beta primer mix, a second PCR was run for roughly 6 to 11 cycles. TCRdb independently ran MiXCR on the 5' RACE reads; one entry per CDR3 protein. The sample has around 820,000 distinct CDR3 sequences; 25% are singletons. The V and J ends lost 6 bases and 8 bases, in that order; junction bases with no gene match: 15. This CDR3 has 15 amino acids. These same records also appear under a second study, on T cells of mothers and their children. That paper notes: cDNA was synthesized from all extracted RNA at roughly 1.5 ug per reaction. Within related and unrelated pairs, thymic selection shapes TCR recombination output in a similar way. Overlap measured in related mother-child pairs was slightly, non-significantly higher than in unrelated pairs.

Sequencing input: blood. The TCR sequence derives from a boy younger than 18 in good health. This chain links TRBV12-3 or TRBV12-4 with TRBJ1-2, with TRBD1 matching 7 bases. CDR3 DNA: TGTGCCAGCAGGCACGGGACAGTCCCATCCCTCGGCTACACCTTC. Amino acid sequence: CASRHGTVPSLGYTF.